This T cell receptor beta chain came from a study of cytomegalovirus exposure and HLA in healthy donors. Donors were drawn from the approximately 120-subject validation cohort, separate from the approximately 620-subject first cohort. The table came from immunoSEQ multiplex PCR; TCRdb's copy has only in-frame clones and leaves some out. This table has 150,000 to 200,000 clones, more than 70% appearing once. Between the trimmed V and J ends, which lost 4 bases and 6 bases, there was a span of 18 bases. In germline, CDR1 is SGHNT, CDR2 YYREEE (reference sequence). This CDR3 is built from 15 residues. The rearrangement links TRBV5-4 to TRBJ2-3; tentative D call: TRBD2 (5 bases). Source material: PBMCs. This clonotype was sampled from a man under 40 in good health and CMV-seropositive. This CDR3 reads CASSLLDLSADTQYF. The CDR3 region has the DNA TGTGCCAGCAGCCTACTAGATTTATCGGCGGATACGCAGTATTTT.